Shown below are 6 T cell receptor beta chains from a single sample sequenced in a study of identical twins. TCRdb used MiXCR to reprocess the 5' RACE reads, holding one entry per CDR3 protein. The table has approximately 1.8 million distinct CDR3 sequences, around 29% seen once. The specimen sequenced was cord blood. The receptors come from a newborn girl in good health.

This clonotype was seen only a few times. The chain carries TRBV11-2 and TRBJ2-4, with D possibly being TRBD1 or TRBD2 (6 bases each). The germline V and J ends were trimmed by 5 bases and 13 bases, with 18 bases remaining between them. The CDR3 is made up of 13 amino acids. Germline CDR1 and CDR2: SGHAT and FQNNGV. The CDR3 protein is CASSLGGGAGQYF. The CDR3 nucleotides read TGTGCCAGCAGCCTCGGGGGCGGGGCGGGGCAGTACTTC.

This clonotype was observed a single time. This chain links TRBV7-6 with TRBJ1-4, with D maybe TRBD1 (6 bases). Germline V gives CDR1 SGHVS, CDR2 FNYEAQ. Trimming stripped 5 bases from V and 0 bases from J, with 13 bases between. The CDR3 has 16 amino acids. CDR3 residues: CASSPETGATNEKLFF. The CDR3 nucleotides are TGTGCCAGCAGCCCCGAGACAGGAGCAACTAATGAAAAACTGTTTTTT. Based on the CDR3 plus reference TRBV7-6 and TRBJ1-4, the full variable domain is GAGVSQSPRYKVTKRGQDVALRCDPISGHVSLYWYRQALGQGPEFLTYFNYEAQQDKSGLPNDRFSAERPEGSISTLTIQRTEQRDSAMYRCASSPETGATNEKLFFGSGTQLSVL.

The CDR3 nucleotides are TGTGCCAGTAAGGACAGGGTGGGACAGCCCCAGCATTTT. This encodes CASKDRVGQPQHF. The chain couples TRBV11-3 to TRBJ1-5; 8 nucleotides agree with TRBD1. J lost 7 bases, V lost 9 bases, and 8 bases had no gene match. This CDR3 is built from 13 residues. Germline V gives CDR1 SGHNT, CDR2 YENEEA.

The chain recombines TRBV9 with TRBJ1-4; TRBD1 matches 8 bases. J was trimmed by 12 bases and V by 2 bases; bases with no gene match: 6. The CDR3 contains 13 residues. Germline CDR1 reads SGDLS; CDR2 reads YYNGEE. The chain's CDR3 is CASSVLLQGELFF. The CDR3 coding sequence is TGTGCCAGCAGCGTGTTGCTACAGGGGGAACTGTTTTTT.

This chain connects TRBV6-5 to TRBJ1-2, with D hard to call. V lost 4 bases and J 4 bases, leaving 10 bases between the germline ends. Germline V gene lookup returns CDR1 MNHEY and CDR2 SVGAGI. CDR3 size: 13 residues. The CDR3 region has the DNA TGTGCCAGCAGTTGGGGTTCGGCCTATGGCTACACCTTC. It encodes CASSWGSAYGYTF.

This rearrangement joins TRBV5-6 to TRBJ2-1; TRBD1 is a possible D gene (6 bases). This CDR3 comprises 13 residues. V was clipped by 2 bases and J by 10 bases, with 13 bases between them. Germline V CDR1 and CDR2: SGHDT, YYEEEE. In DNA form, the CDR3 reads TGTGCCAGCAGCTTCCAACCTCAGGGGGAGCAGTTCTTC. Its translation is CASSFQPQGEQFF.